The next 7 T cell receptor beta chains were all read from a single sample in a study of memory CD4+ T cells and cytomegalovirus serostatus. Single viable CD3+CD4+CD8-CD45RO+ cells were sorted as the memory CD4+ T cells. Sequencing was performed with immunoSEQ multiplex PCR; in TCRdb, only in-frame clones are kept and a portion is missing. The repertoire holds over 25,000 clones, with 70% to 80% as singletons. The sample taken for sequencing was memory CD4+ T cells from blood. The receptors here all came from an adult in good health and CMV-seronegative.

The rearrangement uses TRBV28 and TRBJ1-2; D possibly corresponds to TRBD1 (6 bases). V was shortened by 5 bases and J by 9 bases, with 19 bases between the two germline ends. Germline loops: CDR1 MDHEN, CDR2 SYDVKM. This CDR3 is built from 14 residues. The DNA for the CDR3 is TGTGCCAGCAGTCCAAAAAGGGGGACGTTTAGCTACACCTTC. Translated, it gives CASSPKRGTFSYTF.

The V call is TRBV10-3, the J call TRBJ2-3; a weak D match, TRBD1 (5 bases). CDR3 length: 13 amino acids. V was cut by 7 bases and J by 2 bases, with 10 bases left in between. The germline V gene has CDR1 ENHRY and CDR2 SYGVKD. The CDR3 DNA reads TGTGCCATCACCCGACAGAACACAGATACGCAGTATTTT. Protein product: CAITRQNTDTQYF.

The CDR3 DNA follows: TGCAGCGTTGCTGGGGGGCCAGGGGAGACCCAGTACTTC. This gives the protein CSVAGGPGETQYF. This chain links TRBV29-1 with TRBJ2-5, with D perhaps TRBD1 or TRBD2 (6 bases each). The CDR3 has 13 residues. The V end was cut by 4 bases, the J end by 5 bases, with 14 bases between. Germline CDR1 is SQVTM and CDR2 is ANQGSEA.

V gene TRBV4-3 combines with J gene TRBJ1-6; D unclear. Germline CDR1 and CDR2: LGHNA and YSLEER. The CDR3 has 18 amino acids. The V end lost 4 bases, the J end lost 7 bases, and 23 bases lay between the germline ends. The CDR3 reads CASSRSSTMTTGNSPLHF. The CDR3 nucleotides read TGCGCCAGCAGCCGATCGTCGACTATGACAACGGGGAATTCACCCCTCCACTTT.

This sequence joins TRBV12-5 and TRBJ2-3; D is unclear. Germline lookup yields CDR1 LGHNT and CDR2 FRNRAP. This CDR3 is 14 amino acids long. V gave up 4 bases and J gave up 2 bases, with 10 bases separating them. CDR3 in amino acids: CASGSRPLTDTQYF. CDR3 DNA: TGTGCTAGTGGTTCCCGACCACTCACAGATACGCAGTATTTT.

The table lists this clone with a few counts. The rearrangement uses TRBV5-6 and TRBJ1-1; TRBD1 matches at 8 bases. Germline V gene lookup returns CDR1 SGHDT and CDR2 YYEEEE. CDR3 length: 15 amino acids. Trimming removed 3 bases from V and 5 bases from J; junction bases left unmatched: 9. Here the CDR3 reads CASSSGQGVWTEAFF. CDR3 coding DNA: TGTGCCAGCAGCTCTGGACAGGGCGTTTGGACTGAAGCTTTCTTT.

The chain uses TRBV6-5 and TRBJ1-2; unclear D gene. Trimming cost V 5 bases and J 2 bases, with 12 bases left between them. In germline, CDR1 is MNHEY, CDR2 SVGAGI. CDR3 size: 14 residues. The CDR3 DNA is TGTGCCAGCAGTACCCTGACCGGAAACTATGGCTACACCTTC. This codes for CASSTLTGNYGYTF.